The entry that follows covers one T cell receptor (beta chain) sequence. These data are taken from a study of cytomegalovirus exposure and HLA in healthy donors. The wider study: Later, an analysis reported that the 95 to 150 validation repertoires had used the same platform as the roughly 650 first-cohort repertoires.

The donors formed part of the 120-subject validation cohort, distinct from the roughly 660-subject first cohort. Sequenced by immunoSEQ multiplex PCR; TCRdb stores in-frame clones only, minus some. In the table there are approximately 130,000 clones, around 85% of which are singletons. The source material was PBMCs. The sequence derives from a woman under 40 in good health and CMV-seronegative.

The CDR3 sequence is CASSFGGATDTQYF. Written as DNA, the CDR3 is TGTGCCAGCAGCTTCGGCGGGGCCACAGATACGCAGTATTTT. This chain links TRBV7-3 with TRBJ2-3; D is possibly TRBD2 (6 bases). CDR1 and CDR2 (germline): SGHTA, FQGTGA. Trimming took 3 bases from V and 2 from J, leaving 9 bases between them. The CDR3 sequence is 14 residues long.